The clone carrying this T cell receptor (beta chain) was seen a handful of times. Profiled with immunoSEQ multiplex PCR; TCRdb holds only in-frame clones, not every one. This table holds 75,000 to 95,000 clones, 84% found once. V dropped 0 bases and J dropped 0 bases, with 6 bases sitting between them. The CDR3 has 15 residues. The germline V gene has CDR1 LNHDA and CDR2 SQIVND (reference sequence). The data are from a study of control samples from healthy donors and cancer patients. The TCR was taken from a man between 65 and 79 years old with lung cancer. The chain is built from TRBV19 and TRBJ2-1; D gene uncertain. Source material: PBMCs. The chain's CDR3 is CASSIESSSYNEQFF. CDR3 nucleotides: TGTGCCAGTAGTATAGAAAGTAGCTCCTACAATGAGCAGTTCTTC.